Shown below are 10 T cell receptor beta chains from a single sample sequenced in a study of identical twins. One entry per CDR3 protein, called by TCRdb with MiXCR from the 5' RACE reads. The sample comprises under 250,000 distinct CDR3 sequences, about 7.5% of which are singletons, and about 1.8% rests with the top ten. This sample was shared with a second study, whose subject was yellow fever vaccine responses in identical twins.

Sequencing used memory (CD45RO+) T cells sorted from blood. The receptors were sampled from a woman under 30 in good health.

This chain joins TRBV7-2 and TRBJ1-6, with TRBD1 matching over 10 bases. V shed 1 base, J shed 6 bases, and the junction held 3 bases outside the gene matches. This CDR3 has 16 residues. Germline CDR1 is SGHTA and CDR2 is FQGNSA. CDR3 DNA: TGTGCCAGCAGCTTAGTCAGGGACAGGGGTAATTCACCCCTCCACTTT. Encoded protein: CASSLVRDRGNSPLHF.

The rearrangement joins TRBV9 to TRBJ2-1, with D possibly being TRBD2 (6 bases). Trimming removed 0 bases from V and 9 bases from J, with 13 bases in between. This CDR3 has 14 amino acids. Germline V CDR1 and CDR2: SGDLS, YYNGEE. The DNA for the CDR3 is TGTGCCAGCAGCGTAGGGTGGATTAGCGGTGAGCAGTTCTTC. The encoded protein is CASSVGWISGEQFF.

There are a few counts of this clonotype. The rearrangement links TRBV7-9 to TRBJ2-5; D might be TRBD1 (5 bases). V was pared by 6 bases and J by 5 bases, with 16 bases between. The V gene's germline CDR1 is SEHNR and CDR2 FQNEAQ (reference sequence). This CDR3 region has 14 residues. CDR3 region: CASRTPGSQETQYF. DNA for the CDR3: TGTGCCAGCAGGACGCCAGGGTCACAGGAGACCCAGTACTTC.

The chain employs TRBV5-1 and TRBJ2-3, with D unresolved. V lost 4 bases and J 2 bases, leaving 5 bases between the germline ends. The V gene's germline CDR1 is SGHRS and CDR2 YFSETQ. This CDR3 region has 12 residues. For the CDR3, the DNA is TGCGCCAGCAGCCCCGACACAGATACGCAGTATTTT. This gives the protein CASSPDTDTQYF.

This rearrangement joins TRBV20-1 to TRBJ2-7; possible D gene TRBD2, 6 bases. Trimming shortened V by 6 bases and J by 3 bases, and 18 bases separated the two germline ends. The CDR3 has 14 residues. Germline CDR1 reads DFQATT; CDR2 reads SNEGSKA (reference sequence). As DNA, the CDR3 is TGCAGTGCCTGGGACCGGGACTCTCTCTACGAGCAGTACTTC. Residues: CSAWDRDSLYEQYF.

This clonotype was seen a few times. The gene calls are TRBV6-6 and TRBJ2-7; D gene uncertain. There are 12 residues in the CDR3. V shed 10 bases and J shed 5 bases, with 15 bases lying between them. Germline CDR1 is MNHNY and CDR2 is SVGAGI (reference sequence). CDR3: CATRTGPDEQYF. The CDR3 DNA sequence: TGTGCCACTAGGACGGGCCCTGACGAGCAGTACTTC.

This clonotype was counted many times. The chain uses TRBV20-1 and TRBJ2-7, with 9 nucleotides matching TRBD2. The V and J ends lost 1 base and 0 bases, in that order; junction bases with no gene match: 4. The V gene's germline CDR1 is DFQATT and CDR2 SNEGSKA (reference sequence). The CDR3 consists of 15 residues. The CDR3 protein is CSARGTSGRSYEQYF. CDR3 in DNA: TGCAGTGCTAGAGGAACTAGCGGGCGCTCCTACGAGCAGTACTTC.

With regard to this clonotype: The junction does not match germline at one end; this may be a read error. The rearrangement links TRBV9 to TRBJ2-5, with D uncertain. The CDR3 spans 14 residues. From germline, CDR1 is SGDLS and CDR2 YYNGEE. The CDR3 loop reads CASSVGSHQETQYF. The CDR3 region has the DNA TGTGCCAGCAGCGTAGGATCCCACCAGGAGACCCAGTACTTC.

Only a few counts were recorded for this clonotype. The chain combines TRBV5-1 with TRBJ1-2; no firm D call. This CDR3 contains 11 residues. The germline V gene encodes CDR1 SGHRS and CDR2 YFSETQ. V was trimmed by 3 bases and J by 5 bases, leaving 5 bases between them. The CDR3 protein is CASSYEYGYTF. The CDR3 nucleotides read TGCGCCAGCAGCTACGAATATGGCTACACCTTC.

This clonotype was picked up a small number of times. The V and J genes are TRBV11-2 and TRBJ2-7, with D perhaps TRBD1 (6 bases). This CDR3 region has 14 residues. Germline lookup yields CDR1 SGHAT and CDR2 FQNNGV. Trimming pared 0 bases from V and 2 bases from J, leaving 8 bases between. The CDR3: CASSLEQGPYEQYF. The CDR3 region has the DNA TGTGCCAGCAGCTTAGAACAGGGCCCCTACGAGCAGTACTTC.